Listed here are 16 T cell receptor beta chains from one sample, sequenced in a study of control samples from healthy donors and cancer patients. TCRdb keeps only in-frame clones here, not all; method: immunoSEQ multiplex PCR. The sample includes about 97,000 clones, roughly 91% of them seen just once. The sample was blood. These receptors all come from a man aged 25 to 40 in good health.

A remark on this clone: Mismatch with germline at one junction end may stem from a read error. This sample includes further DNA sequences coding for the same CDR3. This chain joins TRBV18 and TRBJ1-6, with 8 bases identical to TRBD1. This CDR3 is built from 16 residues. In germline, CDR1 is KGHSH, CDR2 LQKENI. CDR3 bases: TGCGCCAGCTCACCGTCAGGACAGGGAGTAAGGTCACCCCTCCACTTT. Amino acids: CASSPSGQGVRSPLHF.

V usage is TRBV19 and J usage is TRBJ2-1, with 14 nucleotides matching TRBD2. The CDR3 has 17 amino acids. V lost 4 bases and J lost 8; bases outside the gene matches: 10. From germline, CDR1 is LNHDA and CDR2 SQIVND (reference sequence). The CDR3 bases are TGTGCCAGTAGTACCTCCCGGACTAGCGGGAGGAGAGATGAGCAGTTCTTC. This encodes CASSTSRTSGRRDEQFF.

V gene TRBV4-1 combines with J gene TRBJ1-1; weak D call: TRBD1 (5 bases). Trimming cost V 0 bases and J 6 bases, with 11 bases left between them. There are 14 residues in the CDR3. The germline CDR1 and CDR2 sequences are MGHRA and YSYEKL. As DNA, the CDR3 is TGCGCCAGCAGCCAAGAAGGACACCATTCTGAAGCTTTCTTT. Translating it yields CASSQEGHHSEAFF.

This clone was seen just once. V usage is TRBV4-1 and J usage is TRBJ2-3, with a possible D match to TRBD2 (6 bases). Trimming removed 4 bases from V and 2 bases from J, with 19 bases in between. CDR3 size: 17 residues. Germline CDR1 is MGHRA and CDR2 is YSYEKL. The CDR3 DNA reads TGCGCCAGCAGCCCCGAGGATGGGGGGTGGAACACAGATACGCAGTATTTT. Amino acids: CASSPEDGGWNTDTQYF.

V usage is TRBV18 and J usage is TRBJ1-1, with D possibly TRBD1 on 5 matching bases. Germline V gene lookup returns CDR1 KGHSH and CDR2 LQKENI. With 2 bases removed from V and 4 bases from J, the gap between germline ends came to 11 bases. The CDR3 is made up of 14 amino acids. CDR3 in amino acids: CASSPFLDSTEAFF. The CDR3 bases are TGTGCCAGCTCACCATTCCTCGACAGCACTGAAGCTTTCTTT.

This chain connects TRBV4-3 to TRBJ2-7; D unclear. The CDR3 totals 15 residues. Germline CDR1 LGHNA, CDR2 YSLEER. Trimming stripped 0 bases from V and 4 bases from J, with 13 bases between. CDR3 sequence reads: CASSQDRTLRYEQYF. As DNA, the CDR3 is TGCGCCAGCAGCCAAGACAGGACCTTACGTTACGAGCAGTACTTC.

J is TRBJ2-7 and V is TRBV10-1; 7 bases map to TRBD1. The CDR3 consists of 15 residues. The trim removed 0 bases at V and 0 bases at J, leaving 2 bases unmatched. Germline V CDR1 and CDR2: WNHNN, SYGVQD (reference sequence). The CDR3 DNA follows: TGCGCCAGCAGTGAGTCAGGGGACAGCTCCTACGAGCAGTACTTC. It translates to CASSESGDSSYEQYF.

V is TRBV3-1 (or the pseudogene TRBV3-2) and J is TRBJ1-1; D remains ambiguous. The CDR3 is made up of 13 amino acids. V was shortened by 7 bases and J by 1 base, with 10 bases between the two germline ends. Germline assignment: CDR1 LGHDT and CDR2 YNNKEL (reference sequence). CDR3 nucleotides: TGTGCCAGCACCCCGGTCTCGAACACTGAAGCTTTCTTT. This codes for CASTPVSNTEAFF.

This clone was detected only a few times. V gene TRBV3-1 (or the pseudogene TRBV3-2) combines with J gene TRBJ2-3, with D perhaps TRBD2 (5 bases). V lost 0 bases and J lost 1, with 14 bases in between. The CDR3 runs to 17 residues. Germline lookup yields CDR1 LGHDT and CDR2 YNNKEL (reference sequence). In DNA, the CDR3 is TGTGCCAGCAGCCAAGACCCCGTCCGGGATTGCACAGATACGCAGTATTTT. Translating gives CASSQDPVRDCTDTQYF.

The rearrangement uses TRBV6-5 and TRBJ1-2; weak D call: TRBD1 (5 bases). Germline V CDR1 and CDR2: MNHEY, SVGAGI. Trimming took 6 bases from V and 8 from J, leaving 13 bases between them. The CDR3 covers 12 residues. CDR3 sequence: CASRWGSGGYTF. For the CDR3, the DNA is TGTGCCAGCAGATGGGGGTCTGGCGGCTACACCTTC.

The V gene is TRBV5-5, the J gene TRBJ1-2, with D hard to call. The germline CDR1 and CDR2 sequences are SGHKS and YYEKEE (reference sequence). The V gene lost 2 bases and the J gene lost 8 bases, with 10 bases spanning the gap. This CDR3 contains 12 residues. The CDR3 coding sequence is TGTGCCAGCAGCTTACTACTGGGAGGCTACACCTTC. Its translation: CASSLLLGGYTF.

V usage is TRBV4-1 and J usage is TRBJ2-1; either TRBD1 or TRBD2 may supply D (5 bases each). The CDR3 is made up of 12 amino acids. V lost 2 bases and J lost 13, with 12 bases in between. Looked up from germline, CDR1 is MGHRA and CDR2 is YSYEKL. The CDR3 sequence: CASSQLGARQFF. The CDR3 bases are TGCGCCAGCAGCCAACTCGGGGCCCGACAGTTCTTC.

V gene TRBV5-4 combines with J gene TRBJ1-1, with D possibly matching TRBD1 (5 bases). Germline V gene sequence: CDR1 SGHNT, CDR2 YYREEE (reference sequence). The CDR3 has 15 amino acids. V gave up 0 bases and J gave up 4 bases, with 13 bases separating them. This chain's CDR3 is CASSLVRGESTEAFF. The CDR3 nucleotides read TGTGCCAGCAGCTTGGTACGAGGGGAGAGCACTGAAGCTTTCTTT.

The chain carries TRBV30 and TRBJ1-2; TRBD1 aligns across 9 bases. The germline V gene encodes CDR1 GTSNPN and CDR2 SVGIG (reference sequence). The CDR3 has 15 residues. Unmatched junction bases numbered 8, after V lost 4 bases and J lost 2 bases. The CDR3 nucleotides are TGTGCCTGGACCCGGGACAGGGCTCTCAACTATGGCTACACCTTC. Translation: CAWTRDRALNYGYTF.

The CDR3 sequence: CATSISGSNQPQHF. DNA for the CDR3: TGTGCCACCAGCATCTCAGGGAGCAATCAGCCCCAGCATTTT. The chain uses TRBV15 and TRBJ1-5; the D gene is possibly TRBD1 (5 bases). This CDR3 region has 14 residues. Germline V gene sequence: CDR1 LNHNV, CDR2 YYDKDF (reference sequence). The V gene lost 4 bases and the J gene lost 1 base, with 8 bases spanning the gap.

The J gene is TRBJ1-4, the V gene TRBV4-2, with D hard to call. The ends were cut back, 4 bases at V and 7 bases at J, with 10 bases in the middle. The CDR3 is 13 residues long. Germline V gives CDR1 LGHNA, CDR2 YNFKEQ. CDR3 sequence (DNA): TGTGCCAGCAGCCTCAACTTGGGTGAAAAACTGTTTTTT. It translates to CASSLNLGEKLFF.